This T cell receptor (beta chain) was identified during a study of cytomegalovirus exposure and HLA in healthy donors. 13 Jbeta primers and 60 Vbeta primers were used for the PCR. Profiled with immunoSEQ multiplex PCR; TCRdb holds only in-frame clones, not every one. The sample lists 150,000 to 200,000 clones, roughly 12% occurring once. Study results and caveats: As was reported, the HLA-A and HLA-B alleles of most subjects were accurately predicted from TCR beta sequences. Apart from CMV serostatus, no immune exposure information was available.

About this clone: As yet, its antigen is unknown.

With 6 bases clipped from V and 0 bases from J, the junction kept 11 bases outside the gene matches. Germline CDR1 reads SNHLY; CDR2 reads FYNNEI. The length of the CDR3 is 18 residues. This clonotype originated in a middle-aged man in good health and CMV-seropositive. V and J are TRBV2 and TRBJ1-5; 10 bases map to TRBD1. The sequenced material came from PBMCs. The CDR3 coding sequence is TGTGCCAGCAGACTTCTCGGGACAGGGGCTTATAGCAATCAGCCCCAGCATTTT. This encodes CASRLLGTGAYSNQPQHF.